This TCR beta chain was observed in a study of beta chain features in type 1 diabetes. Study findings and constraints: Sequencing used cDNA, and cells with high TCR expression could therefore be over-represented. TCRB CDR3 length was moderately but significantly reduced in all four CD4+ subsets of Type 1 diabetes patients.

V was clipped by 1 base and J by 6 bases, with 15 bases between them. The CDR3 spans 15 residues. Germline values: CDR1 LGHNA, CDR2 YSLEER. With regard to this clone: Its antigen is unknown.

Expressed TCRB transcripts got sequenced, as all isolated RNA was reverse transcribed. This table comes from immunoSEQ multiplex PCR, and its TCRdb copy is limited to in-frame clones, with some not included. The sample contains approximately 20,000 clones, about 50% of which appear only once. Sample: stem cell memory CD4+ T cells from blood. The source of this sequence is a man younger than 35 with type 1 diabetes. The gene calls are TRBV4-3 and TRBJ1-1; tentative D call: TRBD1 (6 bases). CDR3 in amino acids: CASSQGGGVGAEAFF. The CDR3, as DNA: TGCGCCAGCAGCCAAGGGGGGGGCGTGGGGGCTGAAGCTTTCTTT.